This TCR beta chain was found in a study of cytomegalovirus exposure and HLA in healthy donors. Study-level background: Among 398 genotyped donors, around 80% fell in the Caucasian-associated ancestry cluster. General study points: Analysis was performed later, and it showed HLA-associated TCR beta chains to be more clonally expanded than equally common others.

This clone appeared a single time. The antigen remains undetermined. This CDR3 comprises 13 residues. The V gene end was trimmed by 3 bases and the J gene end by 7 bases; junction bases not matched to a gene: 4. Germline CDR1 and CDR2: SEHNR and FQNEAQ (reference sequence). It was with 60 Vbeta and 13 Jbeta primers that the PCR ran. Measured with immunoSEQ multiplex PCR; TCRdb has only the in-frame clones, and not every one. The sample includes 150,000 to 200,000 clones, about 84% of them seen just once. Sequenced sample: PBMCs. The TCR comes from a middle-aged man in good health and CMV-seropositive. The chain recombines TRBV7-9 with TRBJ1-2, with 8 positions matching TRBD1. The CDR3 sequence is CASSFGRGLGYTF. The CDR3 DNA sequence: TGTGCCAGCAGCTTCGGCAGGGGGCTTGGCTACACCTTC.